Listed here are 5 T cell receptor beta chains from one sample, sequenced in a study of T-cell memory formation after mild COVID-19. TCRdb reanalysed the 5' RACE reads using MiXCR and keeps one entry per CDR3 protein. The data contain 120,000 or so distinct CDR3 sequences, approximately 6.3% of them singletons. The source material was PBMCs or a T cell subset sorted from them (not recorded which). These receptors were taken from an adult woman who had mild COVID-19 (a few samples of this study predate the infection). Cell type and time point are not known.

This clonotype has ten or more counts. The J gene is TRBJ2-5, the V gene TRBV20-1; D may be TRBD2 (6 bases). The germline CDR1 and CDR2 sequences are DFQATT and SNEGSKA (reference sequence). This CDR3 has 17 residues. Trimming shortened V by 3 bases and J by 1 base, and 21 bases separated the two germline ends. The chain's CDR3 is CSARFPGRAGTQETQYF. CDR3 in DNA: TGCAGTGCTAGGTTCCCTGGCCGGGCGGGGACCCAAGAGACCCAGTACTTC.

A few counts support this clonotype. CDR3 nucleotide sequence: TGTGCCAGCAGCACTAGCGGGGAGACCCAGTACTTC. It yields the protein CASSTSGETQYF. This chain connects TRBV2 to TRBJ2-5; the match to TRBD2 covers 9 bases. The CDR3 is 12 amino acids. The ends lost 6 bases at V and 5 bases at J; junction bases unmatched: 1. The germline gives CDR1 SNHLY, CDR2 FYNNEI.

The chain links TRBV6-5 to TRBJ1-1; 9 bases line up with TRBD1. Germline CDR1 reads MNHEY; CDR2 reads SVGAGI. The CDR3 length is 15 residues. The V segment lost 5 bases and the J segment 3 bases; nucleotides outside the gene matches: 7. CDR3 in amino acids: CASSTGTGRDTEAFF. The CDR3 coding sequence is TGTGCCAGCAGTACTGGGACAGGGAGGGACACTGAAGCTTTCTTT.

The chain joins TRBV6-5 to TRBJ1-2; 10 nucleotides align to TRBD1. The CDR3 consists of 14 residues. Germline CDR1 and CDR2: MNHEY and SVGAGI. Unmatched junction bases numbered 3, after V lost 2 bases and J lost 6 bases. In nucleotides, the CDR3 is TGTGCCAGCAGTTACGACAGGGGGCGAGATGGCTACACCTTC. Translated: CASSYDRGRDGYTF.

This clonotype was counted between two and nine times. This chain connects TRBV6-2 or TRBV6-3 to TRBJ2-3; D uncertain. Trimming removed 0 bases from V and 6 bases from J, with 7 bases in between. The CDR3 runs to 13 residues. The germline CDR1 and CDR2 sequences are MNHEY and SVGEGT. CDR3 DNA: TGTGCCAGCAGTTACTCGATGTATGATACGCAGTATTTT. Translation gives CASSYSMYDTQYF.